This T cell receptor beta chain stems from a study of cytomegalovirus exposure and HLA in healthy donors. The donors gave bone marrow, and they were healthy. Primers for the PCR totalled 60 Vbeta and 13 Jbeta. Assay: immunoSEQ multiplex PCR; the TCRdb copy retains only in-frame clones and omits some. Of about 92,000 clones listed, 55% to 75% are singletons. With regard to this clone: Its antigen is unidentified.

Overall study findings and caveats: In a later analysis, HLA-associated TCR beta chains were more clonally expanded than equally common others. Follow-up analysis later connected one missense variant in DCLRE1C with trimming of TCR beta V- and J-genes.

The CDR3 loop spans 15 amino acids. The V gene lost 0 bases and the J gene lost 11 bases, with 16 bases spanning the gap. Sequences were obtained from PBMCs. The chain employs TRBV23-1 and TRBJ1-4, with D possibly being TRBD1 (6 bases). TRBV23-1 is treated as an ORF (open reading frame) with a function not yet certain. The sequence was collected from a man aged 45-65 years in good health and CMV-seronegative. CDR3 sequence reads: CASSQSRTGTGKLFF. The CDR3 DNA is TGCGCCAGCAGTCAATCTCGAACAGGGACGGGGAAACTGTTTTTT.